Below, 20 T cell receptor beta chains from the same sample are listed, as sequenced in a study of T cells in localized non-small cell lung cancer. Here immunoSEQ multiplex PCR was the method, and the copy in TCRdb shows in-frame clones only, minus some. This sample has under 2,500 clones, with 15% to 20% found just once. This sample comprised normal lung tissue next to the tumor, obtained before any cancer treatment. These receptors all come from a male donor older than 55 with stage I non-small cell lung cancer.

The genes are TRBV6-8 and TRBJ2-7; a weak D match, TRBD1 (6 bases). V lost 6 bases and J 2 bases, leaving 14 bases between the germline ends. The CDR3 is made up of 14 amino acids. Germline V gene data show CDR1 as MNHGY and CDR2 as SAAAGT. Written as DNA, the CDR3 is TGTGCCAGCAGAGAAACAGGGTCGGCCTACGAGCAGTACTTC. Translation: CASRETGSAYEQYF.

J is TRBJ1-2 and V is TRBV29-1, with 9 bases fitting TRBD1. Germline loops: CDR1 SQVTM, CDR2 ANQGSEA. Trimming removed 5 bases from V and 2 bases from J; junction bases left unmatched: 6. The CDR3 is made up of 14 amino acids. The CDR3 protein is CSVPEQGANYGYTF. The CDR3 nucleotides are TGCAGCGTTCCCGAACAGGGGGCGAACTATGGCTACACCTTC. Based on the CDR3 plus reference TRBV29-1 and TRBJ1-2, the full variable domain is SAVISQKPSRDICQRGTSLTIQCQVDSQVTMMFWYRQQPGQSLTLIATANQGSEATYESGFVIDKFPISRPNLTFSTLTVSNMSPEDSSIYLCSVPEQGANYGYTFGSGTRLTVV.

This clone is labeled medium-sized. V and J are TRBV6-8 and TRBJ2-2; tentative D call: TRBD1 (6 bases). Germline loops: CDR1 MNHGY, CDR2 SAAAGT. The CDR3 loop spans 14 amino acids. Trimming took off 6 bases at V and 6 bases at J, with 14 bases between the two ends. CDR3 protein: CASRQGKYAGELFF. CDR3 sequence (DNA): TGTGCCAGCAGACAGGGAAAATACGCCGGGGAGCTGTTTTTT.

This clone was seen a few times. The rearrangement uses TRBV18 and TRBJ2-7; perhaps TRBD2 as D (5 bases). V was clipped by 6 bases and J by 5 bases, with 11 bases between them. CDR3 size: 12 residues. The germline V gene encodes CDR1 KGHSH and CDR2 LQKENI. The CDR3 here is CASSRGEDEQYF. Written as DNA, the CDR3 is TGTGCCAGCTCCCGGGGTGAGGACGAGCAGTACTTC. The full variable domain, completed using reference TRBV18 and TRBJ2-7, is NAGVMQNPRHLVRRRGQEARLRCSPMKGHSHVYWYRQLPEEGLKFMVYLQKENIIDESGMPKERFSAEFPKEGPSILRIQQVVRGDSAAYFCASSRGEDEQYFGPGTRLTVT.

This clone was detected a few times. The chain carries TRBV19 and TRBJ1-2; D unresolved. This CDR3 has 12 amino acids. V lost 3 bases to trimming and J lost 8 bases, with 10 bases between them. From germline, CDR1 is LNHDA and CDR2 SQIVND (reference sequence). For the CDR3, the DNA is TGTGCCAGTAGTATCTTGGGCAGGGGCTACACCTTC. Encoded protein: CASSILGRGYTF.

The chain joins TRBV6-8 to TRBJ2-3, with D unresolved. CDR1 MNHGY and CDR2 SAAAGT come from the germline V gene. Trimming pared 5 bases from V and 0 bases from J, leaving 15 bases between. This CDR3 has 16 residues. The CDR3 spells CASSVQDGTSTDTQYF. The CDR3 DNA is TGTGCCAGCAGTGTCCAGGACGGTACTAGCACAGATACGCAGTATTTT.

This clone came up a few times. This chain joins TRBV9 and TRBJ2-3; tentative D call: TRBD2 (7 bases). The germline CDR1 and CDR2 sequences are SGDLS and YYNGEE. V dropped 4 bases and J dropped 2 bases, with 14 bases sitting between them. The CDR3 covers 15 residues. The DNA for the CDR3 is TGTGCCAGCAGCTCCTGGGGGGGGCCCACAGATACGCAGTATTTT. This sequence encodes CASSSWGGPTDTQYF. The variable domain in full, completed from reference TRBV9 and TRBJ2-3, reads DSGVTQTPKHLITATGQRVTLRCSPRSGDLSVYWYQQSLDQGLQFLIQYYNGEERAKGNILERFSAQQFPDLHSELNLSSLELGDSALYFCASSSWGGPTDTQYFGPGTRLTVL.

This chain links TRBV6-8 with TRBJ1-3; no clear D. V gave up 5 bases and J gave up 0 bases, with 8 bases separating them. CDR1 MNHGY and CDR2 SAAAGT come from the germline V gene. This CDR3 comprises 14 residues. The CDR3 sequence is CASSDGSSGNTIYF. CDR3 nucleotide sequence: TGTGCCAGCAGTGACGGTAGCTCTGGAAACACCATATATTTT.

This clone was seen only a few times. The V call is TRBV18, the J call TRBJ1-2; 7 positions match TRBD1. The CDR3 runs 15 residues. The V gene end was trimmed by 0 bases and the J gene end by 8 bases; junction bases not matched to a gene: 9. The germline gives CDR1 KGHSH, CDR2 LQKENI. The CDR3 DNA follows: TGTGCCAGCTCACCACCTCTAACGGACAGGTCGGGCTACACCTTC. This sequence encodes CASSPPLTDRSGYTF.

This clone qualifies as medium-sized (0.01 to 0.1%). This rearrangement joins TRBV9 to TRBJ1-5; 11 nucleotides agree with TRBD1. Germline V gene sequence: CDR1 SGDLS, CDR2 YYNGEE. Germline trimming cut 4 bases from V and 6 bases from J; bases unmatched to any gene: 6. The CDR3 extends over 15 amino acids. The CDR3 DNA is TGTGCCAGCAGCCAAGGACAGGGGGCAAGTCAGCCCCAGCATTTT. Translating gives CASSQGQGASQPQHF. Full variable domain (remainder filled in from reference TRBV9 and TRBJ1-5): DSGVTQTPKHLITATGQRVTLRCSPRSGDLSVYWYQQSLDQGLQFLIQYYNGEERAKGNILERFSAQQFPDLHSELNLSSLELGDSALYFCASSQGQGASQPQHFGDGTRLSIL.

A remark on this clone: One junction end does not reproduce the germline sequence, and a read error may be involved. The chain is built from TRBV10-2 and TRBJ2-3; 16 bases fit TRBD2. The CDR3 is 18 residues long. The germline gives CDR1 WSHSY, CDR2 SAAADI. CDR3 protein: CASTEGTSGRVGTDTQYF. The CDR3 DNA reads TGCGCCAGCACTGAGGGGACTAGCGGGAGGGTGGGCACAGATACGCAGTATTTT.

By sample share, this clone is large. This chain uses TRBV6-8 with TRBJ1-3; 8 bases are shared with TRBD1. The germline V gene has CDR1 MNHGY and CDR2 SAAAGT. V was clipped by 6 bases and J by 0 bases; unmatched bases: 10. This CDR3 comprises 17 residues. CDR3 amino acids: CASRPPGTGSSGNTIYF. The CDR3 nucleotides are TGTGCCAGCAGGCCACCTGGGACAGGCAGCTCTGGAAACACCATATATTTT.

A few counts support this clone. This sequence joins TRBV6-8 and TRBJ1-5; no clear D. The ends were cut back, 0 bases at V and 7 bases at J, with 7 bases in the middle. Germline V gene lookup returns CDR1 MNHGY and CDR2 SAAAGT. CDR3 length: 13 residues. This CDR3 is CASSYSGLQPQHF. The CDR3 nucleotides are TGTGCCAGCAGTTACTCGGGTTTGCAGCCCCAGCATTTT.

This chain uses TRBV18 with TRBJ2-1; TRBD2 matches 7 bases. This CDR3 has 16 amino acids. After removal of 0 bases from V and 7 bases from J, the junction contained 9 bases not matched to a gene. CDR1 is KGHSH and CDR2 is LQKENI in the germline V gene. CDR3 region: CASSPPRRERDNEQFF. The CDR3 DNA follows: TGTGCCAGCTCACCACCGCGGAGGGAGCGGGATAATGAGCAGTTCTTC.

Relative to its sample, this clone is medium-sized. V and J are TRBV11-3 and TRBJ2-1, with D maybe TRBD2 (6 bases). Germline V gene sequence: CDR1 SGHNT, CDR2 YENEEA. Trimming took 3 bases from V and 6 from J, leaving 21 bases between them. This CDR3 contains 17 residues. CDR3 residues: CASSLRKLATGANEQFF. CDR3 sequence (DNA): TGTGCCAGCAGCTTGAGGAAGCTAGCGACTGGGGCCAATGAGCAGTTCTTC.

This rearrangement joins TRBV12-5 to TRBJ1-4; 7 bases line up with TRBD1. After removal of 6 bases from V and 6 bases from J, the junction contained 7 bases not matched to a gene. The CDR3 length is 14 residues. Germline CDR1 and CDR2: LGHNT and FRNRAP. The CDR3 loop is CASGRQGMDEKLFF. CDR3 bases: TGTGCTAGTGGAAGACAGGGAATGGATGAAAAACTGTTTTTT.

This clone was recorded a few times. V gene TRBV28 combines with J gene TRBJ1-2; TRBD1 matches 8 bases. This CDR3 spans 14 amino acids. The trim removed 7 bases at V and 4 bases at J, leaving 8 bases unmatched. CDR1 MDHEN and CDR2 SYDVKM come from the germline V gene. The CDR3 region has the DNA TGTGCCAGCATAAGCCCAGGGGGCCTCTATGGCTACACCTTC. It codes for CASISPGGLYGYTF.

CDR3 residues: CASSMRLQETQYF. CDR3 coding DNA: TGTGCCAGTAGTATGAGGCTACAAGAGACCCAGTACTTC. The chain couples TRBV19 to TRBJ2-5; no clear D gene. The CDR3 totals 13 residues. The germline V gene has CDR1 LNHDA and CDR2 SQIVND (reference sequence). V was pared by 3 bases and J by 2 bases, with 7 bases between.

This clone was detected only a few times. V usage is TRBV11-3 and J usage is TRBJ2-5; 8 nucleotides align to TRBD1. Germline values: CDR1 SGHNT, CDR2 YENEEA. The V gene end was trimmed by 5 bases and the J gene end by 2 bases; junction bases not matched to a gene: 7. This CDR3 is 15 amino acids long. The CDR3 loop reads CASSPDRGVQETQYF. CDR3 bases: TGTGCCAGCAGCCCTGACAGGGGAGTACAAGAGACCCAGTACTTC.

This clone is judged large (0.1 to 1%). The sample contains more than one DNA sequence encoding this CDR3. This chain connects TRBV6-8 to TRBJ1-3; D may be TRBD1 (5 bases). Germline V gene data show CDR1 as MNHGY and CDR2 as SAAAGT. The length of the CDR3 is 14 residues. The V and J ends lost 5 bases and 1 base respectively, with 9 bases between them. CDR3 loop: CASSDGASGNTIYF. As DNA, the CDR3 is TGTGCCAGCAGTGACGGGGCGTCTGGAAACACCATATATTTT.